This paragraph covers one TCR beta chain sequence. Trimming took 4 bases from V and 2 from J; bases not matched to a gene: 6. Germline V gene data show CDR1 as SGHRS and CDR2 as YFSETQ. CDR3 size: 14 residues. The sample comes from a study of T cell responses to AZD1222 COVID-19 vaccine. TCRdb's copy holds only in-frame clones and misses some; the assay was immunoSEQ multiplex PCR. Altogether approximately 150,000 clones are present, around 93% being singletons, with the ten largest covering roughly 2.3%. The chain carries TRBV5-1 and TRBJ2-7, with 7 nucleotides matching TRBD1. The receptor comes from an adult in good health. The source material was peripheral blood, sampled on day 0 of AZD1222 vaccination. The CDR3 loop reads CASSPLDRPYEQYF. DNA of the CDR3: TGCGCCAGCAGCCCCTTGGACAGGCCCTACGAGCAGTACTTC. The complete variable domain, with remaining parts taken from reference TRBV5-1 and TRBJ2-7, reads KAGVTQTPRYLIKTRGQQVTLSCSPISGHRSVSWYQQTPGQGLQFLFEYFSETQRNKGNFPGRFSGRQFSNSRSEMNVSTLELGDSALYLCASSPLDRPYEQYFGPGTRLTVT.